The clone carrying this TCR beta chain was recorded a few times. What it binds is not known. Trimming stripped 2 bases from V and 8 bases from J, with 15 bases between. The length of the CDR3 is 14 residues. Germline V gene lookup returns CDR1 SGHDN and CDR2 FVKESK. The record originates from a study of T cell responses to AZD1222 COVID-19 vaccine. Turning to the study itself: Second doses that came at about 4 or about 12 weeks were put together.

This table comes from immunoSEQ multiplex PCR, and its TCRdb copy is limited to in-frame clones, with some not included. The sample has under 130,000 clones, more than 75% seen once. Whole-study results and caveats: The study identified only 6 or 7 AZD1222 recipients as seropositive at baseline. Donors skewed white British and female; clonal diversity was possibly underestimated. Spike-specific TCR breadth and depth rose after two AZD1222 doses.

Sample: peripheral blood, taken on day 0 of AZD1222 vaccination. The receptor's source is an adult in good health. The chain has TRBV14 and TRBJ1-2; D is ambiguous. CDR3 coding DNA: TGTGCCAGCAGCCAAACACCGGGAAGTGTGGGCTACACCTTC. Its translation: CASSQTPGSVGYTF.